What follows are 12 T cell receptor beta chains derived from one specimen sequenced in a study of cytomegalovirus exposure and HLA in healthy donors. Primers for the PCR totalled 60 Vbeta and 13 Jbeta. Sequencing used immunoSEQ multiplex PCR; TCRdb keeps in-frame clones, though not all of them. The data show some 71,000 clones, 70% to 80% seen once. The sequenced material came from PBMCs. These receptors were taken from a woman in her fifties or sixties in good health and CMV-seropositive.

V is TRBV19 and J is TRBJ1-2; D uncertain. This CDR3 has 14 amino acids. CDR1 is LNHDA and CDR2 is SQIVND in the germline V gene (reference sequence). V gave up 3 bases and J gave up 0 bases, with 8 bases separating them. CDR3 nucleotides: TGTGCCAGTAGTATCAATACAGCTAACTATGGCTACACCTTC. It specifies CASSINTANYGYTF.

The chain recombines TRBV5-1 with TRBJ2-6, with D perhaps matching TRBD1 (6 bases). This CDR3 contains 16 residues. Germline CDR1 SGHRS, CDR2 YFSETQ. The germline V and J ends were trimmed by 4 bases and 1 base, with 12 bases remaining between them. The CDR3 region is CASSGWTESGANVLTF. The CDR3 DNA sequence: TGCGCCAGCAGCGGATGGACAGAATCTGGGGCCAACGTCCTGACTTTC.

The rearrangement links TRBV7-3 to TRBJ2-5; 8 bases are a match to TRBD2. The CDR3 totals 15 residues. Germline loops: CDR1 SGHTA, CDR2 FQGTGA. V shed 7 bases and J 2 bases; nucleotides not matched to a gene: 9. The CDR3 DNA follows: TGTGCCAGCAAAAGGAGTAGCGGGGATCAAGAGACCCAGTACTTC. Translated: CASKRSSGDQETQYF.

V is TRBV6-5 and J is TRBJ1-1; a weak D match, TRBD1 (6 bases). CDR3 length: 15 residues. Germline assignment: CDR1 MNHEY and CDR2 SVGAGI. Trimming left V 6 bases short and J 1 base short, with 15 bases between. The CDR3 DNA reads TGTGCCAGCAGCCAAAACAGGGTGGGGAACACTGAAGCTTTCTTT. Its translation is CASSQNRVGNTEAFF.

This clone was observed a few times. V gene TRBV7-2 combines with J gene TRBJ2-7; D perhaps matches TRBD1 (5 bases). Deletions cut 3 bases from V and 2 bases from J, with 8 bases between. The CDR3 has 13 residues. Germline loops: CDR1 SGHTA, CDR2 FQGNSA. The CDR3 DNA sequence: TGTGCCAGCAGCTTCGACAGTACCTACGAGCAGTACTTC. Its protein is CASSFDSTYEQYF. The whole variable domain, filled in from reference TRBV7-2 and TRBJ2-7, reads GAGVSQSPSNKVTEKGKDVELRCDPISGHTALYWYRQSLGQGLEFLIYFQGNSAPDKSGLPSDRFSAERTGGSVSTLTIQRTQQEDSAVYLCASSFDSTYEQYFGPGTRLTVT.

The chain recombines TRBV5-6 with TRBJ1-6, with 7 bases matching TRBD1. Trimming took 0 bases from V and 10 from J; bases not matched to a gene: 7. This CDR3 contains 15 residues. CDR1 and CDR2 from the germline V gene are SGHDT and YYEEEE. CDR3 DNA: TGTGCCAGCAGCTTGGGGAGGGGGCGAGGGTCACCCCTCCACTTT. This translates into CASSLGRGRGSPLHF.

CDR3 nucleotide sequence: TGTGCCAGCAGCCCAGCGGACAGAAAATACGAGCAGTACTTC. It encodes CASSPADRKYEQYF. The rearrangement joins TRBV7-8 to TRBJ2-7, with D perhaps matching TRBD1 (6 bases). Germline CDR1 and CDR2: SGHVS and FQNEAQ. Trimming took 5 bases from V and 4 from J, leaving 15 bases between them. This CDR3 has 14 residues.

The chain links TRBV18 to TRBJ1-6, with TRBD1 identical over 7 bases. CDR1 is KGHSH and CDR2 is LQKENI in the germline V gene. Trimming at V came to 3 bases and at J to 5 bases, leaving 1 base not matched to a gene. This CDR3 has 14 amino acids. The CDR3 loop is CASSPTGNNSPLHF. The CDR3, as DNA: TGTGCCAGCTCACCGACAGGGAATAATTCACCCCTCCACTTT.

For the CDR3, the DNA is TGTGCCAGCAGACGGACAGACGGTGGCTACACCTTC. Amino acid sequence: CASRRTDGGYTF. V usage is TRBV6-5 and J usage is TRBJ1-2, with D possibly being TRBD1 (6 bases). The V and J ends lost 6 bases and 7 bases respectively, with 12 bases between them. The CDR3 has 12 residues. The germline V gene encodes CDR1 MNHEY and CDR2 SVGAGI.

V usage is TRBV6-4 and J usage is TRBJ1-1; 7 positions match TRBD1. This CDR3 comprises 17 residues. V shed 4 bases, J shed 1 base, and the junction held 12 bases outside the gene matches. Germline-derived CDR1 and CDR2 are MRHNA and SNTAGT. CDR3 region: CASSALPGGGRNTEAFF. The DNA of the CDR3 is TGTGCCAGCAGTGCCCTCCCAGGGGGAGGACGGAACACTGAAGCTTTCTTT.

This chain uses TRBV5-1 with TRBJ1-1; 7 nucleotides align to TRBD1. The V gene's germline CDR1 is SGHRS and CDR2 YFSETQ. The CDR3 contains 13 residues. Trimming removed 1 base from V and 3 bases from J; junction bases left unmatched: 0. The CDR3 DNA reads as TGCGCCAGCAGCTTGACAGGGGACACTGAAGCTTTCTTT. Protein sequence: CASSLTGDTEAFF.

This clone was detected only a few times. The chain recombines TRBV6-1 with TRBJ1-4; D is unclear. This CDR3 spans 16 amino acids. CDR1 and CDR2 from the germline V gene are MNHNS and SASEGT. V lost 4 bases and J lost 0, with 12 bases in between. In DNA, the CDR3 is TGTGCCAGCAGTGTTAACACCCGTGCAACTAATGAAAAACTGTTTTTT. Its translation is CASSVNTRATNEKLFF.